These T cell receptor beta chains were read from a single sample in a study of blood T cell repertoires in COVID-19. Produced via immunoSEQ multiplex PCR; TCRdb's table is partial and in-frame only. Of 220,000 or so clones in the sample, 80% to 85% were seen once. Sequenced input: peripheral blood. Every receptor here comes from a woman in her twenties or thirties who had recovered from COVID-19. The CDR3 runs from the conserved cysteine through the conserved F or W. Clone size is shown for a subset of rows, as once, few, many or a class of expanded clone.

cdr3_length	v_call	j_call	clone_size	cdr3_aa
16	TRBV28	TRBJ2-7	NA	CASSSSLAGGPREQYF
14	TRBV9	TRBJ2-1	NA	CASSASGGLNEQFF
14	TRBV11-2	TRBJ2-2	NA	CASMPGQLTGELFF
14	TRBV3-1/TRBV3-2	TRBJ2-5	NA	CASSHSGTSGREYF
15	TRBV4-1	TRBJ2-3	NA	CASSQSGTGSDTQYF
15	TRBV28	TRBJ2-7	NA	CASSLSRGSSYEQYF
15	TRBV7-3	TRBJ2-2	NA	CASSFVAGNTGELFF
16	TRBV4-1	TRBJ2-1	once	CASSQVDMVTYNEQFF
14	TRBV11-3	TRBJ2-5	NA	CASSVTGGGETQYF
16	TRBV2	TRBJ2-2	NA	CASSAILAGVSGELFF